The rows below give T cell receptor beta chains drawn from one sample of a study of CD8 T cells in Susac syndrome. TCRdb reprocessed the immunoSEQ multiplex PCR reads via MiXCR and lists one record per CDR3 protein. Of under 550,000 distinct CDR3 sequences in the sample, around 83% are singletons; the top ten hold around 0.12%. Specimen: CD8+ T cells from PBMCs. These receptors came from a human donor with multiple sclerosis. Each CDR3 is given with its conserved first and last residue. Fields, in order: clone size, J gene, V gene, D gene, CDR3 DNA, CDR3 protein. The D gene is left open where the match is weak. Rows give clone size only sometimes, using once, few, many, or a class for an expanded clone.

size: .; J: TRBJ2-7; V: TRBV12-3/TRBV12-4; D: .; DNA: TGTGCCAGCAGTTTAGCTGGCAGTGTGCCGGCAGGTTACGAGCAGTACTTC; CDR3: CASSLAGSVPAGYEQYF
size: .; J: TRBJ2-1; V: TRBV14; D: TRBD2; DNA: TGTGCCAGCAGCCCCCCGACCGGGACTAGCGGGCCTGATGAGCAGTTCTTC; CDR3: CASSPPTGTSGPDEQFF
size: .; J: TRBJ2-5; V: TRBV18; D: .; DNA: TGTGCCAGCTCGCAGACCGGGACCCCGGGGACCCAGTACTTC; CDR3: CASSQTGTPGTQYF
size: few; J: TRBJ1-1; V: TRBV5-6; D: TRBD1; DNA: TGTGCCAGCAGCTCGAAAACAGGGGTGCCTGAAGCTTTCTTT; CDR3: CASSSKTGVPEAFF
size: .; J: TRBJ1-1; V: TRBV6-5; D: .; DNA: TGTGCCAGCAGTTACTCCGGGGAAGCTTTCTTT; CDR3: CASSYSGEAFF
size: .; J: TRBJ1-1; V: TRBV12-5; D: TRBD1; DNA: TGTGCTAGTGGTTTGCCTCCCATCATTACAGGGGAAACTGAAGCTTTCTTT; CDR3: CASGLPPIITGETEAFF
size: .; J: TRBJ1-1; V: TRBV19; D: TRBD1; DNA: TGTGCCAGTAGTAGCCCGGGACAGGGGACTGGCACTGAAGCTTTCTTT; CDR3: CASSSPGQGTGTEAFF
size: .; J: TRBJ2-1; V: TRBV20-1; D: TRBD2; DNA: TGCAGTGCCCTAGCGGGGGGGCTGGAGCAGTTCTTC; CDR3: CSALAGGLEQFF
size: .; J: TRBJ1-5; V: TRBV27; D: .; DNA: TGTGCCAGCAGCGGGAAAGGGGCAGCGACGGATCAGCCCCAGCATTTT; CDR3: CASSGKGAATDQPQHF
size: .; J: TRBJ2-3; V: TRBV28; D: .; DNA: TGTGCCAGCAGTTTAATGACAGACCCGAGCACAGATACGCAGTATTTT; CDR3: CASSLMTDPSTDTQYF
size: few; J: TRBJ2-7; V: TRBV14; D: .; DNA: TGTGCCAGCAGCCAAGATCAACGGAAGGGACACCCACAATACGAGCAGTACTTC; CDR3: CASSQDQRKGHPQYEQYF
size: once; J: TRBJ2-1; V: TRBV11-2; D: .; DNA: TGTGCCAGCAGCCTAGAAGGTAATAATTACAATGAGCAGTTCTTC; CDR3: CASSLEGNNYNEQFF
size: .; J: TRBJ2-1; V: TRBV7-6; D: TRBD1; DNA: TGTGCCAGCGGACAGGGGGATCGCCTCCCCCAGTTCTTC; CDR3: CASGQGDRLPQFF
size: .; J: TRBJ2-1; V: TRBV27; D: .; DNA: TGTGCCAGCACCCCGTCGGGGTCTATCTACTACAATGAGCAGTTCTTC; CDR3: CASTPSGSIYYNEQFF
size: few; J: TRBJ1-1; V: TRBV12-3/TRBV12-4; D: .; DNA: TGTGCCAGCAGTTTCGAACAGAACACTGAAGCTTTCTTT; CDR3: CASSFEQNTEAFF
size: .; J: TRBJ2-2; V: TRBV4-1; D: .; DNA: TGCGCCAGCAGCCCGTCTGTCGGGGAAGACACCGGGGAGCTGTTTTTT; CDR3: CASSPSVGEDTGELFF
size: once; J: TRBJ2-1; V: TRBV28; D: TRBD2; DNA: TGTGCCAGCAGTACCTCTTGGCCTAGCGGGGACTATGAGCAGTTCTTC; CDR3: CASSTSWPSGDYEQFF
size: .; J: TRBJ2-1; V: TRBV27; D: .; DNA: TGTGCCAGCAGTTTAGATAGGGGGAACAATGAGCAGTTCTTC; CDR3: CASSLDRGNNEQFF
size: .; J: TRBJ2-6; V: TRBV25-1; D: TRBD1; DNA: TGTGCCAGCGAGACAGGGGCTGGGGCCAACGTCCTGACTTTC; CDR3: CASETGAGANVLTF
size: .; J: TRBJ1-5; V: TRBV27; D: .; DNA: TGTGCCAGCACGTCAGGCAATCAGCCCCAGCATTTT; CDR3: CASTSGNQPQHF
size: .; J: TRBJ2-1; V: TRBV28; D: .; DNA: TGTGCCAGCAGTCCCATAGCGGAGACCGCCTACAATGAGCAGTTCTTC; CDR3: CASSPIAETAYNEQFF
size: .; J: TRBJ1-1; V: TRBV7-8; D: .; DNA: TGTGCCAGCAGCTTAGCCGGGGAGGAGTGGACTGAAGCTTTCTTT; CDR3: CASSLAGEEWTEAFF
size: .; J: TRBJ2-7; V: TRBV7-3; D: .; DNA: TGTGCCAGCAGCTTAACCGGGGAATCTGCCGAGCAGTACTTC; CDR3: CASSLTGESAEQYF
size: .; J: TRBJ1-2; V: TRBV19; D: .; DNA: TGTGCCAGTAGTATATCTCTCCGGTATGGCTACACCTTC; CDR3: CASSISLRYGYTF
size: .; J: TRBJ1-1; V: TRBV6-1; D: .; DNA: TGTGCCAGCAGTGATAGGGGGTTGCACACTGAAGCTTTCTTT; CDR3: CASSDRGLHTEAFF
size: .; J: TRBJ2-7; V: TRBV12-2; D: .; DNA: TGTGCAAGTCGCTTAGTGCTTGAAGGGAACTACGAGCAGTACTTC; CDR3: CASRLVLEGNYEQYF
size: many; J: TRBJ1-1; V: TRBV5-1; D: .; DNA: TGTGCCAGCAGCTTAGAGGGGAACACTGAAGCTTTCTTT; CDR3: CASSLEGNTEAFF
size: .; J: TRBJ2-1; V: TRBV4-1; D: .; DNA: TGCGCCAGCAGCCAGGAGGACATCTACAATGAGCAGTTCTTC; CDR3: CASSQEDIYNEQFF
size: .; J: TRBJ2-1; V: TRBV20-1; D: .; DNA: TGCAGTGCCGGGGGACAGTGCTTC; CDR3: CSAGGQCF
size: .; J: TRBJ2-2; V: TRBV11-3; D: .; DNA: TGTGCCAGCAGCCCACCGGACCGAAACACCGGGGAGCTGTTTTTT; CDR3: CASSPPDRNTGELFF
size: .; J: TRBJ2-1; V: TRBV11-2; D: TRBD2; DNA: TGTGCCAGCAGCCCCATCCCTGGACTAGCGGGGTTAAGGGAGCAGTTCTTC; CDR3: CASSPIPGLAGLREQFF
size: .; J: TRBJ2-3; V: TRBV29-1; D: TRBD2; DNA: TGCAGCGTTGAGGATACAGCGGGAGACCCTACAGATACGCAGTATTTT; CDR3: CSVEDTAGDPTDTQYF
size: few; J: TRBJ1-1; V: TRBV4-1; D: TRBD1; DNA: TGCGCCAGCAGCTCGACAGGGGGAAACACTGAAGCTTTCTTT; CDR3: CASSSTGGNTEAFF
size: .; J: TRBJ2-2; V: TRBV27; D: .; DNA: TGTGCCAGCAGTTTTGTGACCGGGGAGCTGTTTTTT; CDR3: CASSFVTGELFF
size: .; J: TRBJ1-4; V: TRBV12-3/TRBV12-4; D: .; DNA: TGTGCCAGCAGTCCCCGGGACATGGTCTTCAGTGAAAAACTGTTTTTT; CDR3: CASSPRDMVFSEKLFF
size: once; J: TRBJ1-1; V: TRBV30; D: TRBD1; DNA: TGTGCCTGGAGCGCAGACAGGGGAGCGACTGAAGCTTTCTTT; CDR3: CAWSADRGATEAFF